This T cell receptor (beta chain) was found in a study of control samples from healthy donors and cancer patients. Trimming stripped 7 bases from V and 5 bases from J, with 18 bases between. CDR1 MNHEY and CDR2 SVGAGI come from the germline V gene. The CDR3 contains 14 residues. TCRdb's table, derived via immunoSEQ multiplex PCR, lists solely in-frame clones and lacks some. The sample has approximately 59,000 clones; approximately 87% are singletons. The specimen was PBMCs. The receptor comes from a woman aged 55 to 70 with lung cancer. The rearrangement joins TRBV6-5 to TRBJ2-7; a possible D gene is TRBD1 (5 bases). CDR3 nucleotide sequence: TGTGCCAGCACCTCGGACATTGCGTCTGACGAGCAGTACTTC. Protein sequence: CASTSDIASDEQYF.